The rows below give T cell receptor beta chains drawn from one sample of a study of blood T cell repertoires in COVID-19. The repertoire was sequenced with immunoSEQ multiplex PCR; TCRdb's copy has only in-frame clones and lacks some. This table holds tens of thousands of clones, more than 70% found once. Sequenced input: peripheral blood. The receptors were gathered from a human donor in a cohort sampled during active COVID-19. CDR3s include the opening cysteine and the closing phenylalanine or tryptophan. The D gene is left open where the match is weak. Clone size is shown for a subset of rows, as once, few, many or a class of expanded clone.

TRBJ1-1 TRBV9 . TRBD1 TGTGCCAGCAGCTCTCACAGGGGGGGGAGGCCTGAAGCTTTCTTT CASSSHRGGRPEAFF
TRBJ1-4 TRBV25-1 . . TGTGCCAGCAGTGAAAGGGGGAAAACTAATGAAAAACTGTTTTTT CASSERGKTNEKLFF
TRBJ1-2 TRBV7-2 . . TGTGCCAGCAGCCCCCCGTCGGGGAGGGCTCGGAACTATGGCTACACCTTC CASSPPSGRARNYGYTF
TRBJ2-7 TRBV9 . TRBD1 TGTGCCAGCAGCGTAACCGCCGGGACAGGGAACCACGAGCAGTACTTC CASSVTAGTGNHEQYF
TRBJ2-1 TRBV5-1 . TRBD2 TGCGCCAGCAGCTTGGATGGGACTAGCGGGATCAATGAGCAGTTCTTC CASSLDGTSGINEQFF
TRBJ2-3 TRBV4-1 . TRBD2 TGCGCCAGCAGCCAATATAGCGGGGGGGCCACAGATACGCAGTATTTT CASSQYSGGATDTQYF
TRBJ1-6 TRBV30 . TRBD1 TGTGCCTGGATGGACAGGAGCTCCTATAATTCACCCCTCCACTTT CAWMDRSSYNSPLHF
TRBJ2-3 TRBV5-4 once . TGTGCCAGCAGCTTCGTAGACTACAGCACAGATACGCAGTATTTT CASSFVDYSTDTQYF
TRBJ2-7 TRBV30 . . TGTGCCTGGAGAAGGGCAGGGGATGCCTACGAGCAGTACTTC CAWRRAGDAYEQYF
TRBJ1-2 TRBV7-9 . . TGTGCCAGCAGTTTGTCAGGGACTTACTATGGCTACACCTTC CASSLSGTYYGYTF
TRBJ1-2 TRBV27 . . TGTGCCAGCAGGGAGCTCGGGGGATCTACGAACCTATTGAGATATGGCTACACCTTC CASRELGGSTNLLRYGYTF
TRBJ2-5 TRBV7-2 . TRBD1 TGTGCCAGCAGCACGAAGGGACAGGGGTTTGTTGGTCGGGAGACCCAGTACTTC CASSTKGQGFVGRETQYF
TRBJ2-1 TRBV24-1 few TRBD2 TGTGCCACCAGTTTCGGGACTAGCGGGAGAAATGAGCAGTTCTTC CATSFGTSGRNEQFF
TRBJ2-7 TRBV5-1 . TRBD1 TGCGCCAGCAGCTTGTCAACGGGAGCGGGGGACAGGGGGCAGTACTTC CASSLSTGAGDRGQYF
TRBJ2-1 TRBV19 . . TGTGCCAGTAGGACAGGCTCCTACAATGAGCAGTTCTTC CASRTGSYNEQFF
TRBJ2-7 TRBV7-2 once . TGTGCCAGCAGCAGAAGCAGTACAGGAACCTACGAGCAGTACTTC CASSRSSTGTYEQYF
TRBJ2-1 TRBV6-1 few TRBD2 TGTGCCAGCAGTGAAGCGCGGGGGGGCGTCTTAGCGGTGCTCTCCTACAATGAGCAGTTCTTC CASSEARGGVLAVLSYNEQFF
TRBJ2-2 TRBV7-2 . . TGTGCCAGCAGCTACGGAAGCGGGCGGAGGGCCGGGGAGCTGTTTTTT CASSYGSGRRAGELFF
TRBJ1-2 TRBV19 . . TGTGCCAGTAGTATCCCAGGAATCGACTATGGCTACACCTTC CASSIPGIDYGYTF
TRBJ1-1 TRBV5-1 . . TGCGCCAGCTCGCAGGAGAACACTGAAGCTTTCTTT CASSQENTEAFF
TRBJ1-6 TRBV5-1 . TRBD1 TGCGCCAGCAGCTTGGAACTGACAGGGGGGGGATCACCCCTCCACTTT CASSLELTGGGSPLHF
TRBJ2-2 TRBV9 . . TGTGCCAGCAGCCCCGAATCCGACACATACACCGGGGAGCTGTTTTTT CASSPESDTYTGELFF
TRBJ2-7 TRBV5-1 . TRBD2 TGCGCCAGCAGCTTCGGACTAGCGGACTCCTACGAGCAGTACTTC CASSFGLADSYEQYF
TRBJ1-5 TRBV27 once . TGTGCCAGCAGTCCCCTCACAGGGTATAGGGAGCCCCAGCATTTT CASSPLTGYREPQHF
TRBJ1-1 TRBV28 . . TGTGCCAGCAGTTCCAACAGGGTACGCACTGAAGCTTTCTTT CASSSNRVRTEAFF
TRBJ2-3 TRBV6-4 . TRBD2 TGTGCCAGCAGTCCCACTAGCGGGGGAACAGATACGCAGTATTTT CASSPTSGGTDTQYF
TRBJ1-6 TRBV2 once . TGTGCCAGCGGTGTAGGGGGAGTCCATTCACCCCTCCACTTT CASGVGGVHSPLHF
TRBJ1-4 TRBV2 . TRBD1 TGTGCCAGCAGCGCAGACAGGGGTACGGGTGAAAAACTGTTTTTT CASSADRGTGEKLFF
TRBJ2-1 TRBV4-1 . . TGCGCCAGCAGCCAGGGGAAAGACAGCTACAATGAGCAGTTCTTC CASSQGKDSYNEQFF
TRBJ1-4 TRBV9 . . TGTGCCAGCAGCGTAGATGGGAGGGGGGAAAAACTGTTTTTT CASSVDGRGEKLFF
TRBJ1-3 TRBV6-5 . . TGTGCCAGCAGCCAAACAGGGAACTCTGGAAACACCATATATTTT CASSQTGNSGNTIYF
TRBJ2-5 TRBV18 . TRBD1 TGTGCCAGCTCCCATAACAGGGGCAAAGAGACCCAGTACTTC CASSHNRGKETQYF
TRBJ1-2 TRBV28 once TRBD1 TGTGCCAGCAGTTTATTGGCCAGGGGGCATGGCTACACCTTC CASSLLARGHGYTF
TRBJ2-2 TRBV6-4 . TRBD1 TGTGCCAGCAGTGAGACAGGGGGCAACACCGGGGAGCTGTTTTTT CASSETGGNTGELFF
TRBJ2-6 TRBV18 . . TGTGCCAGCTCACCACGCGAGGTTTCCTCTGGGGCCAACGTCCTGACTTTC CASSPREVSSGANVLTF
TRBJ2-1 TRBV5-6 . TRBD2 TGTGCCAGCAGCATGGGAGGGCTTCCCTACAATGAGCAGTTCTTC CASSMGGLPYNEQFF
TRBJ1-1 TRBV1 . . TGCACCAGCAGCCAATTTGGACAGGGCCCATTAAATTGGGTGAACACTGAAGCTTTCTTT CTSSQFGQGPLNWVNTEAFF
TRBJ2-2 TRBV7-8 . TRBD2 TGTGCCAGCAGCTTCGGGACTAGCGGGAGATGGAACACCGGGGAGCTGTTTTTT CASSFGTSGRWNTGELFF
TRBJ2-1 TRBV20-1 . . TGCAGTGCTAGAGATCGAGAGAAATGGTTCTTC CSARDREKWFF
TRBJ2-7 TRBV27 . TRBD1 TGTGCCAGCAGTTTACAAGGACAGGGGGCTTACGAGCAGTACTTC CASSLQGQGAYEQYF
TRBJ1-2 TRBV5-1 . TRBD1 TGCGCCAGCAGCTTAAATGAAGGACAGGGCCATGGCTACACCTTC CASSLNEGQGHGYTF
TRBJ2-1 TRBV5-1 . TRBD1 TGCGCCAGCAGCGAGGGGACAGGGGGCTTTCATCACAATGAGCAGTTCTTC CASSEGTGGFHHNEQFF
TRBJ1-2 TRBV4-3 . . TGCGCCAGCAGCCAAGACCTCTTCTATGGCTACACCTTC CASSQDLFYGYTF
TRBJ2-2 TRBV2 . TRBD1 TGTGCCAGCGTACGGGACAGGGACACCGGGGAGCTGTTTTTT CASVRDRDTGELFF
TRBJ2-7 TRBV9 . TRBD1 TGTGCCAGCAGCGCTGGGACAGTAAGCCACGAGCAGTACTTC CASSAGTVSHEQYF
TRBJ2-7 TRBV11-1 . . TGTGCCAGCAGCTTAAGAGGGTACGAGCAGTACTTC CASSLRGYEQYF
TRBJ2-7 TRBV5-1 . TRBD1 TGCGCCAGCAGCGAGACCGGGACAGGGACCTACGAGCAGTACTTC CASSETGTGTYEQYF
TRBJ1-2 TRBV28 . TRBD1 TGTGCCACGTCGGACAGGGGGGACTATGGCTACACCTTC CATSDRGDYGYTF
TRBJ2-2 TRBV5-1 . TRBD2 TGCGCCAGCAGCTTGGTAGGGACTAGCGACACCGGGGAGCTGTTTTTT CASSLVGTSDTGELFF
TRBJ1-1 TRBV29-1 . . TGCAGCGTCGAGGCCGGTGAAGCTTTCTTT CSVEAGEAFF
TRBJ2-7 TRBV19 once TRBD1 TGTGCCAGTAGCGACAGGGTGGACTACGAGCAGTACTTC CASSDRVDYEQYF
TRBJ2-1 TRBV19 . TRBD2 TGTGCCAGTAGTATCCTGACTAGCGAGAACAATGAGCAGTTCTTC CASSILTSENNEQFF
TRBJ1-5 TRBV3-1/TRBV3-2 . . TGTGCCAGCAGCCAAGTGGGAGGGGATCAGCCCCAGCATTTT CASSQVGGDQPQHF